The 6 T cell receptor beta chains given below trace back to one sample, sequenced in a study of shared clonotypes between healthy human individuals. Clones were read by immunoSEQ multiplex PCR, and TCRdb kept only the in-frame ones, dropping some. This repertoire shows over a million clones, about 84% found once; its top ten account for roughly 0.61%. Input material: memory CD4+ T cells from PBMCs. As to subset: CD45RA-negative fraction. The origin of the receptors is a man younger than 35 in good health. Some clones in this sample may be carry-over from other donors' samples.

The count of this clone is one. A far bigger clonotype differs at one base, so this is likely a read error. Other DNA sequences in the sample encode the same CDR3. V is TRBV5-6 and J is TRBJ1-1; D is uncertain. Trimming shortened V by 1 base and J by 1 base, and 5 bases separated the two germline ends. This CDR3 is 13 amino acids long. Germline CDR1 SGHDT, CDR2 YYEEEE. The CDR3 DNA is TGTGCCAGCAGCTTGTCCCGGAACACTGAAGCTTTCTTT. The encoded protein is CASSLSRNTEAFF. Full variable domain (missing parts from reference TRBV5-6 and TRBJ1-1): DAGVTQSPTHLIKTRGQQVTLRCSPKSGHDTVSWYQQALGQGPQFIFQYYEEEERQRGNFPDRFSGHQFPNYSSELNVNALLLGDSALYLCASSLSRNTEAFFGQGTRLTVV.

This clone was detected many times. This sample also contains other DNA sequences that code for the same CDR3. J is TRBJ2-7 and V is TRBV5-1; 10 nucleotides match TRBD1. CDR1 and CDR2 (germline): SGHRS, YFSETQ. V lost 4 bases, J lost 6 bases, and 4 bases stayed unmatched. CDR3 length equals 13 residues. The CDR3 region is CASSPRTGGEQYF. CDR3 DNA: TGCGCCAGCAGCCCCCGGACAGGGGGCGAGCAGTACTTC.

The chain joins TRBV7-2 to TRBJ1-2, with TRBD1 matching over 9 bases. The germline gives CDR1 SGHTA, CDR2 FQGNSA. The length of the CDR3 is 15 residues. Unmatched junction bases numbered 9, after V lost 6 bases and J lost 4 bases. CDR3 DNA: TGTGCCAGCAGACCTGGGGACAGGGTCCTCTATGGCTACACCTTC. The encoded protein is CASRPGDRVLYGYTF.

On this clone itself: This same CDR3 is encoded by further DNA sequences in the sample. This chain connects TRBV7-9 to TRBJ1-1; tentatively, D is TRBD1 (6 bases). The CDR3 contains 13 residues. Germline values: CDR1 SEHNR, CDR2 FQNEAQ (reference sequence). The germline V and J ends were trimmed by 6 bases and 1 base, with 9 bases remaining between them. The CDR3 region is CASSTGQNTEAFF. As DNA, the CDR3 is TGTGCCAGCAGTACGGGACAGAACACTGAAGCTTTCTTT.

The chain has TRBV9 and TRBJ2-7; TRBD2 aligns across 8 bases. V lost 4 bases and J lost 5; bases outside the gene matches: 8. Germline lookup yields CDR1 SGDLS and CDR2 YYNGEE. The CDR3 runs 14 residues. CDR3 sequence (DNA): TGTGCCAGCAGCCCCTTAGCGGGATTGAACGAGCAGTACTTC. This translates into CASSPLAGLNEQYF.

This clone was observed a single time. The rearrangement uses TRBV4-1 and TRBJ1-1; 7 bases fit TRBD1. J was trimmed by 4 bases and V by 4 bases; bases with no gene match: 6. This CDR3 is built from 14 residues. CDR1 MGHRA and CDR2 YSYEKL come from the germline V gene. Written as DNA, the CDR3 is TGCGCCAGCAGCCCAAGACAGGGCTCCACTGAAGCTTTCTTT. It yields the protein CASSPRQGSTEAFF.